This T cell receptor beta chain was recorded in a study of OX40 agonist ivuxolimab in advanced cancers. Study details: Checkpoint inhibitors had been given previously to 40% of patients. Study findings and constraints: Both CD4+ and CD8+ T cell populations in blood had undergone clonal expansion by week 6 at 0.1 to 3.0 mg/kg.

Profiled with immunoSEQ multiplex PCR; TCRdb holds only in-frame clones, not every one. The sample yields fewer than 35,000 clones, about 89% seen once. In the case of this clone: Its antigen is as yet unknown.

CDR1 SNHLY and CDR2 FYNNEI come from the germline V gene. CDR3 length: 15 residues. V was trimmed by 2 bases and J by 4 bases, leaving 13 bases between them. Sampling times: baseline, cycle 4 day 1, cycle 7 day 1. This TCR was recovered from an adult with an advanced solid tumor such as melanoma, head and neck, liver or kidney cancer. Sequenced material: CD4+ or CD8+ T cells sorted from blood, taken in a trial of the OX40 agonist ivuxolimab. This chain connects TRBV2 to TRBJ2-3; weak D call: TRBD2 (7 bases). The CDR3 reads CASSELQGRADTQYF. The CDR3 nucleotides read TGTGCCAGCAGTGAATTGCAGGGGAGGGCAGATACGCAGTATTTT.